This T cell receptor beta chain stems from a study of post-analysis software for immune sequencing data. Carried by the TCR beta cDNA libraries were unique molecular identifiers. TCRdb reprocessed the PCR reads with MiXCR, giving one entry per CDR3 protein. Of fewer than 550,000 distinct CDR3 sequences in the sample, roughly 34% were seen once. CDR3 length equals 15 residues. The germline gives CDR1 SEHNR, CDR2 FQNEAQ (reference sequence). Between the trimmed V and J ends, which lost 3 bases and 1 base, there was a span of 11 bases. General study points: Patients carried roughly five TRBV segments more frequently than controls did, and TRBV5-6, TRBV5-1 and TRBV20-1 were among them.

This clonotype has more than one count but fewer than ten. Its specificity is unknown. The TCR comes from a girl younger than 18 with multiple sclerosis. The sequencing sample was made of blood. The V gene is TRBV7-9, the J gene TRBJ2-3; no firm D call. CDR3 residues: CASSFGSLGTDTQYF. The DNA for the CDR3 is TGTGCCAGCAGCTTTGGCTCGCTTGGCACAGATACGCAGTATTTT.